This T cell receptor (beta chain) was found in a study of cytomegalovirus exposure and HLA in healthy donors. Concerning this clone: Its specificity is unknown.

PCR used 60 Vbeta primers and 13 Jbeta primers. The protocol was immunoSEQ multiplex PCR, while the TCRdb copy is restricted to in-frame clones and leaves out a portion. The sample lists some 140,000 clones, roughly three quarters occurring once. The CDR3 is made up of 15 amino acids. The V gene end was trimmed by 3 bases and the J gene end by 3 bases; junction bases not matched to a gene: 5. Germline V gene lookup returns CDR1 GTSNPN and CDR2 SVGIG (reference sequence). Whole-study findings and limits: Across donors, most TCRs were seen rarely, yet some public ones were widespread.

This TCR was sampled from a man aged 25 to 45 in good health and CMV-seronegative. Sequencing was done on a sample of PBMCs. This chain connects TRBV30 to TRBJ2-7; 13 bases map to TRBD2. DNA of the CDR3: TGTGCCTGGAGGGGACTAGCGGGATTTTACTACGAGCAGTACTTC. Translation: CAWRGLAGFYYEQYF.